Listed here is a single T cell receptor (beta chain). Germline V gene sequence: CDR1 SSHAT, CDR2 FNYEAQ (reference sequence). The CDR3 has 15 residues. V was clipped by 6 bases and J by 6 bases; unmatched bases: 6. The sample originates from a study of cytomegalovirus exposure and HLA in healthy donors. Primers included in the PCR were 60 Vbeta and 13 Jbeta primers. Only in-frame clones appear in the TCRdb table, and some are missing; sequencing was by immunoSEQ multiplex PCR. The sample holds 150,000 or so clones; roughly 82% are singletons and the top ten take about 5.2%. The sequenced sample was PBMCs. This TCR was sampled from a man aged 25 to 45 in good health and CMV-seropositive. V and J are TRBV7-7 and TRBJ2-5; 14 nucleotides agree with TRBD2. CDR3 protein: CASSLTSGREQTQYF. The CDR3 DNA sequence: TGTGCCAGCAGTTTGACTAGCGGGAGGGAACAGACCCAGTACTTC. The full variable domain, its missing parts supplied by reference TRBV7-7 and TRBJ2-5, is GAGVSQSPRYKVTKRGQDVTLRCDPISSHATLYWYQQALGQGPEFLTYFNYEAQPDKSGLPSDRFSAERPEGSISTLTIQRTEQRDSAMYRCASSLTSGREQTQYFGPGTRLLVL.